Below, 20 T cell receptor beta chains from the same sample are listed, as sequenced in a study of beta chain features in type 1 diabetes. Study results and caveats: Patients with Type 1 diabetes showed moderately but significantly shorter TCRB CDR3s in all four CD4+ subsets.

These TCRs are of unknown antigen specificity. The study reverse transcribed the entire isolated RNA, so it sequenced expressed TCRB transcripts. Method: immunoSEQ multiplex PCR; TCRdb's copy keeps in-frame clones and lacks some. Of hundreds of thousands of clones in the sample, around an eighth are singletons; the top ten hold less than 0.025%. Source material: naive CD4+ T cells from blood. Source of these receptors: a man between 18 and 29 years old with type 1 diabetes.

The J gene is TRBJ2-1, the V gene TRBV28, with 11 bases that match TRBD2. Unmatched junction bases numbered 11, after V lost 5 bases and J lost 5 bases. In germline, CDR1 is MDHEN, CDR2 SYDVKM. This CDR3 spans 17 amino acids. The CDR3 loop is CASSTLAGGHENNEQFF. Written as DNA, the CDR3 is TGTGCCAGCAGTACCCTAGCGGGGGGCCATGAGAACAATGAGCAGTTCTTC.

The genes are TRBV30 and TRBJ2-5, with TRBD1 identical over 7 bases. The germline V gene encodes CDR1 GTSNPN and CDR2 SVGIG (reference sequence). This CDR3 is built from 14 residues. Trimming at V came to 0 bases and at J to 1 base, leaving 2 bases not matched to a gene. The CDR3 sequence is CAWSVQGPQETQYF. The CDR3 DNA is TGTGCCTGGAGTGTACAGGGGCCCCAAGAGACCCAGTACTTC. Drawing the rest from reference TRBV30 and TRBJ2-5, the complete variable domain is SQTIHQWPATLVQPVGSPLSLECTVEGTSNPNLYWYRQAAGRGLQLLFYSVGIGQISSEVPQNLSASRPQDRQFILSSKKLLLSDSGFYLCAWSVQGPQETQYFGPGTRLLVL.

This rearrangement joins TRBV2 to TRBJ2-2; D tentatively fits TRBD1 or TRBD2 (5 bases each). The CDR3 contains 15 residues. Trimming stripped 6 bases from V and 1 base from J, with 12 bases between. Germline lookup yields CDR1 SNHLY and CDR2 FYNNEI. The CDR3 loop is CASSPGAGNTGELFF. The CDR3 region has the DNA TGTGCCAGCAGCCCCGGGGCAGGGAACACCGGGGAGCTGTTTTTT. Supplemented by reference TRBV2 and TRBJ2-2, the full variable domain reads EPEVTQTPSHQVTQMGQEVILRCVPISNHLYFYWYRQILGQKVEFLVSFYNNEISEKSEIFDDQFSVERPDGSNFTLKIRSTKLEDSAMYFCASSPGAGNTGELFFGEGSRLTVL.

A single count supports this clone. The chain recombines TRBV28 with TRBJ1-1; no firm D call. CDR3 length: 12 residues. Germline V lookup: CDR1 MDHEN, CDR2 SYDVKM. V lost 2 bases and J lost 10, with 11 bases in between. The CDR3 DNA follows: TGTGCCAGCAGTTTAGGTCCCCCCGGAGCTTTCTTT. This translates into CASSLGPPGAFF. Drawing the rest from reference TRBV28 and TRBJ1-1, the complete variable domain is DVKVTQSSRYLVKRTGEKVFLECVQDMDHENMFWYRQDPGLGLRLIYFSYDVKMKEKGDIPEGYSVSREKKERFSLILESASTNQTSMYLCASSLGPPGAFFGQGTRLTVV.

As regards this clone: Its ends do not fully match the called genes, so a read error is possible. The V and J genes are TRBV6-6 and TRBJ2-1, with a weak D call TRBD1 (6 bases). CDR1 MNHNY and CDR2 SVGAGI come from the germline V gene (reference sequence). This CDR3 has 15 amino acids. CDR3 residues: CAISEGRDNYNEQFF. Here the CDR3 DNA reads TGTGCCATCAGTGAGGGAAGGGACAACTACAATGAGCAGTTCTTC.

The V call is TRBV30, the J call TRBJ1-1; the D is unclear. Germline V gene data show CDR1 as GTSNPN and CDR2 as SVGIG (reference sequence). The CDR3 sequence is 12 residues long. Trimming removed 5 bases at V and 0 bases at J, with 7 bases between. CDR3 amino acids: CAWGSMNTEAFF. The CDR3 nucleotides read TGTGCCTGGGGCAGCATGAACACTGAAGCTTTCTTT.

This clone has a handful of counts. The CDR3 DNA reads as TGTGCCACCAGCACTCTCGGCCACGGGGACACTGAAGCTTTCTTT. Residues: CATSTLGHGDTEAFF. The chain is built from TRBV15 and TRBJ1-1, with no clear D. Germline CDR1 and CDR2: LNHNV and YYDKDF (reference sequence). Trimming removed 4 bases from V and 3 bases from J, with 15 bases in between. The length of the CDR3 is 15 residues.

This clone was counted a few times. This chain links TRBV7-2 with TRBJ2-3; 15 bases map to TRBD2. J was trimmed by 3 bases and V by 4 bases; bases with no gene match: 5. The CDR3 spans 17 residues. From germline, CDR1 is SGHTA and CDR2 FQGNSA. CDR3 sequence (DNA): TGTGCCAGCAGCTCGGGACTAGCGGGGGGTGTAACAGATACGCAGTATTTT. Translation gives CASSSGLAGGVTDTQYF. Full variable domain (outside the CDR3, taken from reference TRBV7-2 and TRBJ2-3): GAGVSQSPSNKVTEKGKDVELRCDPISGHTALYWYRQSLGQGLEFLIYFQGNSAPDKSGLPSDRFSAERTGGSVSTLTIQRTQQEDSAVYLCASSSGLAGGVTDTQYFGPGTRLTVL.

J is TRBJ1-6 and V is TRBV28; TRBD1 might be the D (5 bases). The V end was cut by 4 bases, the J end by 6 bases, with 16 bases between. The CDR3 loop spans 16 amino acids. In germline, CDR1 is MDHEN, CDR2 SYDVKM. This chain's CDR3 is CASSSVGNRLNSPLHF. The CDR3, as DNA: TGTGCCAGCAGTTCGGTGGGGAACAGGCTTAATTCACCCCTCCACTTT.

V usage is TRBV30 and J usage is TRBJ2-7; no reliable D call. The last part of the DNA fits TRBJ2-5 better; the J call may be wrong. This CDR3 is 11 amino acids long. Per germline, CDR1 GTSNPN and CDR2 SVGIG (reference sequence). Here the CDR3 reads CAWSVRETQYF. DNA for the CDR3: TGTGCCTGGAGTGTACGAGAGACCCAGTACTTC.

The rearrangement joins TRBV6-6 to TRBJ2-5, with a tentative D call TRBD1 (5 bases). The CDR3 extends over 16 amino acids. V was cut by 2 bases and J by 5 bases, with 18 bases left in between. In germline, CDR1 is MNHNY, CDR2 SVGAGI (reference sequence). CDR3: CASSYPRAGLQETQYF. CDR3 DNA sequence: TGTGCCAGCAGTTACCCCCGAGCAGGGTTGCAGGAGACCCAGTACTTC.

The chain combines TRBV6-5 with TRBJ2-3, with D perhaps matching TRBD1 (6 bases). This CDR3 contains 16 residues. Germline V CDR1 and CDR2: MNHEY, SVGAGI. V lost 2 bases and J 2 bases, leaving 14 bases between the germline ends. CDR3: CASSYDRNPPTDTQYF. The CDR3 DNA follows: TGTGCCAGCAGTTACGACAGGAACCCTCCCACAGATACGCAGTATTTT.

This clone turned up a few times. The chain uses TRBV10-3 and TRBJ2-2, with D perhaps TRBD1 (5 bases). V was trimmed by 2 bases and J by 7 bases, leaving 8 bases between them. The CDR3 contains 13 residues. Germline V lookup: CDR1 ENHRY, CDR2 SYGVKD. DNA for the CDR3: TGTGCCATCAGTGAGAGGGGTGACGGGGAGCTGTTTTTT. Residues: CAISERGDGELFF.

This clone was seen only a few times. The chain couples TRBV7-9 to TRBJ1-5, with a weak D call TRBD1 (6 bases). CDR1 and CDR2 (germline): SEHNR, FQNEAQ (reference sequence). This CDR3 region has 13 residues. Trimming cost V 8 bases and J 1 base, with 9 bases left between them. DNA of the CDR3: TGTGCCAGCGAGCAGGGGAGCAATCAGCCCCAGCATTTT. Protein: CASEQGSNQPQHF.

The J gene is TRBJ2-7, the V gene TRBV28, with 7 bases matching TRBD1. The CDR3 consists of 14 residues. V lost 5 bases to trimming and J lost 0 bases; unmatched junction nucleotides: 4. The V gene's germline CDR1 is MDHEN and CDR2 SYDVKM. CDR3: CASSPGQRSYEQYF. The CDR3 DNA is TGTGCCAGCAGTCCGGGACAGCGCTCCTACGAGCAGTACTTC. Looking up the rest from reference TRBV28 and TRBJ2-7 gives the full variable domain: DVKVTQSSRYLVKRTGEKVFLECVQDMDHENMFWYRQDPGLGLRLIYFSYDVKMKEKGDIPEGYSVSREKKERFSLILESASTNQTSMYLCASSPGQRSYEQYFGPGTRLTVT.

This clone has a handful of counts. Different DNA sequences within this sample yield the same CDR3. This chain joins TRBV5-6 and TRBJ1-2, with D possibly matching TRBD1 (6 bases). Germline V gene sequence: CDR1 SGHDT, CDR2 YYEEEE. This CDR3 region has 13 residues. V was shortened by 4 bases and J by 5 bases, with 12 bases between the two germline ends. In nucleotides, the CDR3 is TGTGCCAGCAGCCCAGGACAGACTTATGGCTACACCTTC. Protein sequence: CASSPGQTYGYTF.

The chain has TRBV11-2 and TRBJ2-7; either TRBD1 or TRBD2 may supply D (6 bases each). CDR1 is SGHAT and CDR2 is FQNNGV in the germline V gene. CDR3 size: 15 residues. V gave up 3 bases and J gave up 4 bases, with 16 bases separating them. The CDR3 protein is CASSFTGGHVYEQYF. The CDR3 coding sequence is TGTGCCAGCAGCTTTACCGGGGGACATGTATACGAGCAGTACTTC.

This chain connects TRBV6-1 to TRBJ2-7; D remains unclear. The CDR3 sequence is 14 residues long. Between the trimmed V and J ends, which lost 8 bases and 4 bases, there was a span of 18 bases. CDR1 is MNHNS and CDR2 is SASEGT in the germline V gene. The CDR3 reads CASSPSNGPYEQYF. CDR3 DNA sequence: TGTGCCAGCTCTCCCAGCAATGGCCCTTACGAGCAGTACTTC.

This clone was counted between two and nine times. The rearrangement links TRBV7-2 to TRBJ1-4; 7 bases line up with TRBD1. CDR3 length equals 14 residues. Germline V gene lookup returns CDR1 SGHTA and CDR2 FQGNSA. V trimming: 5 bases; J trimming: 6 bases; junction bases outside the gene matches: 6. The CDR3 here is CASSRQGLHEKLFF. CDR3 coding DNA: TGTGCCAGCAGCCGACAGGGACTCCATGAAAAACTGTTTTTT. The full variable domain, rest sourced from reference TRBV7-2 and TRBJ1-4, is GAGVSQSPSNKVTEKGKDVELRCDPISGHTALYWYRQSLGQGLEFLIYFQGNSAPDKSGLPSDRFSAERTGGSVSTLTIQRTQQEDSAVYLCASSRQGLHEKLFFGSGTQLSVL.

The CDR3 coding sequence is TGTGCCAGCAGCGTAACAGGGGACGGTCTGGCAGAAGCTTTCTTT. Its protein is CASSVTGDGLAEAFF. The chain recombines TRBV9 with TRBJ1-1; TRBD1 aligns across 7 bases. The J segment lost 8 bases and the V segment lost 1 base, leaving 11 bases of the junction unmatched. The CDR3 spans 15 residues. Looked up from germline, CDR1 is SGDLS and CDR2 is YYNGEE.